Listed here are 25 T cell receptor beta chains from one sample, sequenced in a study of prognosis after radiotherapy for stage I lung cancer. It was by two-round multiplex PCR that TCR beta CDR3 was amplified from genomic DNA. Gene-specific TRBV and TRBJ primers were used in PCR round one. Using its own MiXCR run on the multiplex PCR reads, TCRdb lists one record per CDR3 protein. Altogether 10,000 to 15,000 distinct CDR3 sequences are present, around two fifths being singletons, with the ten largest covering roughly two fifths. This specimen was PBMCs, taken before or after stereotactic body radiation therapy (not recorded which). Source of these receptors: a donor over 45 with non-small cell lung cancer.

The table lists this clonotype with many counts. V is TRBV14 and J is TRBJ1-6, with D unclear. V lost 1 base and J 9 bases, leaving 10 bases between the germline ends. CDR1 is SGHDN and CDR2 is FVKESK in the germline V gene. The CDR3 is made up of 14 amino acids. The CDR3 DNA follows: TGTGCCAGCAGCCAAGTCGGCAGGCTTTCACCCCTCCACTTT. It is translated as CASSQVGRLSPLHF.

Judged by abundance, this clonotype is medium-sized. This chain links TRBV6-1 with TRBJ2-7, with 7 bases that match TRBD1. Germline CDR1 MNHNS, CDR2 SASEGT. J lost 0 bases, V lost 6 bases, and 5 bases had no gene match. The CDR3 extends over 14 amino acids. The CDR3 sequence: CASRMGQLSYEQYF. In DNA, the CDR3 is TGTGCCAGCAGGATGGGACAGCTCTCCTACGAGCAGTACTTC.

By proportion, this clonotype is medium-sized. CDR3 nucleotide sequence: TGTGCCAGCAGTGATTTAGGGCCGAGGACCTACAATGAGCAGTTCTTC. It specifies CASSDLGPRTYNEQFF. This sequence joins TRBV6-1 and TRBJ2-1; D not resolved. Per germline, CDR1 MNHNS and CDR2 SASEGT. The V end was cut by 3 bases, the J end by 2 bases, with 14 bases between. The CDR3 contains 16 residues.

In its sample, this clonotype was seen once. A much larger clonotype is one base distant, so this may be a read error. The chain joins TRBV24-1 to TRBJ2-5, with 8 bases lining up with TRBD2. The CDR3 covers 17 residues. Germline CDR1 is KGHDR and CDR2 is SFDVKD. In DNA form, the CDR3 reads TGTGCCACCAGTCCCGGCACTAGCGGACAGTACCAAGAGACCCATTACTTC. Translating gives CATSPGTSGQYQETHYF.

Comments on this clonotype: This may be a read error, as it is one base from a much larger clone. The J gene is TRBJ1-1, the V gene TRBV5-6; D remains ambiguous. V was clipped by 2 bases and J by 7 bases, with 6 bases between them. The CDR3 is 11 residues long. Germline V gene sequence: CDR1 SGHDT, CDR2 YYEEEE. CDR3 residues: CASSLVGEAFF. The CDR3 region has the DNA TGTGCCAGCAGCTTAGTGGGTGAAGCTTTCTTT.

V gene TRBV7-2 combines with J gene TRBJ1-1; D is undetermined. Looked up from germline, CDR1 is SGHTA and CDR2 is FQGNSA. V shed 5 bases and J shed 6 bases, with 13 bases lying between them. This CDR3 comprises 13 residues. The CDR3 DNA is TGTGCCAGCAGCCTCCAAGGGCTGGCTGAAGCTTTCTTT. Its protein is CASSLQGLAEAFF.

Comment on this clonotype: One junction end disagrees with the germline gene, perhaps due to a read error. The chain combines TRBV5-1 with TRBJ2-1; D might be TRBD1 or TRBD2, each matching 7 bases. Looked up from germline, CDR1 is SGHRS and CDR2 is YFSETQ. This CDR3 is built from 13 residues. CDR3 loop: CASSSDREGEQFF. DNA for the CDR3: TGTGCCAGCAGTTCCGACAGGGAGGGTGAGCAGTTCTTC.

This clonotype was seen many times. The rearrangement joins TRBV28 to TRBJ2-5, with TRBD2 matching over 13 bases. Losses at the gene ends were 5 bases for V and 5 bases for J; bases not matched to a gene: 2. The germline gives CDR1 MDHEN, CDR2 SYDVKM. The CDR3 sequence is 14 residues long. The CDR3 DNA reads as TGTGCCAGCAGTGGACTAGCGGGAGAGGAGACCCAGTACTTC. Protein sequence: CASSGLAGEETQYF.

By sample share, this clonotype is medium-sized (0.01 to 0.1%). The rearrangement links TRBV4-2 to TRBJ1-1, with D possibly TRBD1 on 5 matching bases. Germline V gene sequence: CDR1 LGHNA, CDR2 YNFKEQ. This CDR3 region has 13 residues. V lost 4 bases and J 0 bases, leaving 6 bases between the germline ends. In DNA, the CDR3 is TGTGCCAGCAGCCCGGGGGTGAACACTGAAGCTTTCTTT. This encodes CASSPGVNTEAFF.

Note on this clonotype: Just one base apart from a much larger clone, this may be a read error. The rearrangement uses TRBV28 and TRBJ1-5; D is ambiguous. The CDR3 consists of 12 residues. From germline, CDR1 is MDHEN and CDR2 SYDVKM. V was cut by 5 bases and J by 5 bases, with 7 bases left in between. The CDR3 reads CASSPDYQPQHF. CDR3 bases: TGTGCCAGCAGTCCTGATTATCAGCCCCAGCATTTT.

The V and J genes are TRBV2 and TRBJ2-5; no clear D. V lost 9 bases to trimming and J lost 14 bases, with 25 bases between them. The CDR3 is 13 amino acids. The germline CDR1 and CDR2 sequences are SNHLY and FYNNEI. The CDR3 DNA sequence: TGTGCCAGAAGCGTGGAGATGGACCCTCGTCTTTACTTC. Translation gives CARSVEMDPRLYF.

This clonotype was seen a few times. The gene calls are TRBV6-1 and TRBJ2-2; D remains ambiguous. In germline, CDR1 is MNHNS, CDR2 SASEGT. V lost 6 bases and J 0 bases, leaving 8 bases between the germline ends. This CDR3 contains 14 residues. The CDR3 here is CASSLGTNTGELFF. The CDR3 DNA sequence: TGTGCCAGCAGCTTAGGGACGAACACCGGGGAGCTGTTTTTT.

This clonotype showed up many times. The CDR3 spells CASILYSEQFF. In DNA form, the CDR3 reads TGTGCCAGCATCCTTTACTCTGAGCAGTTCTTC. This chain uses TRBV7-3 with TRBJ2-1; D is ambiguous. V shed 7 bases and J shed 9 bases, with 10 bases lying between them. This CDR3 is built from 11 residues. Germline V gives CDR1 SGHTA, CDR2 FQGTGA.

This clonotype showed up many times. V and J are TRBV5-1 and TRBJ2-7; 7 positions agree with TRBD1. Trimming took 2 bases from V and 4 from J; bases not matched to a gene: 12. CDR3 length: 16 amino acids. CDR1 is SGHRS and CDR2 is YFSETQ in the germline V gene. CDR3 sequence reads: CASSFGAPGTDYEQYF. The CDR3 DNA sequence: TGCGCCAGCAGCTTCGGAGCTCCCGGGACAGATTACGAGCAGTACTTC.

This clonotype was seen ten or more times. The DNA of the CDR3 is TGTGCCAGCAGCTTACGAGGAGGGTATGAAAAACTGTTTTTT. Residues: CASSLRGGYEKLFF. The genes are TRBV3-1 and TRBJ1-4; D gene uncertain. CDR1 and CDR2 from the germline V gene are LGHDT and YNNKEL (reference sequence). V lost 5 bases to trimming and J lost 6 bases, with 13 bases between them. This CDR3 spans 14 amino acids. Full variable domain (missing parts from reference TRBV3-1 and TRBJ1-4): DTAVSQTPKYLVTQMGNDKSIKCEQNLGHDTMYWYKQDSKKFLKIMFSYNNKELIINETVPNRFSPKSPDKAHLNLHINSLELGDSAVYFCASSLRGGYEKLFFGSGTQLSVL.

This clonotype was recorded at least ten times. This chain connects TRBV2 to TRBJ2-5; D not resolved. The CDR3 covers 12 residues. Trimming took 5 bases from V and 5 from J, leaving 9 bases between them. The germline V gene encodes CDR1 SNHLY and CDR2 FYNNEI. The CDR3 coding sequence is TGTGCCAGCAGTCTGGACGGGGAGACCCAGTACTTC. This codes for CASSLDGETQYF.

This clonotype was picked up many times. The chain combines TRBV2 with TRBJ1-2; 9 bases agree with TRBD1. Germline-derived CDR1 and CDR2 are SNHLY and FYNNEI. Germline trimming cut 6 bases from V and 7 bases from J; bases unmatched to any gene: 12. This CDR3 spans 15 amino acids. The CDR3, as DNA: TGTGCCAGCAGGGAGGGAACAGGGGGCGCCGGTGGCTACACCTTC. It yields the protein CASREGTGGAGGYTF.

This clonotype was seen ten or more times. CDR3 bases: TGTGCCAGCAGTTTATCGGGAAGAGATACGCAGTATTTT. Protein product: CASSLSGRDTQYF. The chain employs TRBV27 and TRBJ2-3; the D is unclear. Germline-derived CDR1 and CDR2 are MNHEY and SMNVEV (reference sequence). The germline V and J ends were trimmed by 0 bases and 5 bases, with 6 bases remaining between them. CDR3 length: 13 residues.

This clonotype showed up many times. The chain has TRBV5-4 and TRBJ1-6, with D unresolved. CDR3 length: 17 amino acids. The germline V gene has CDR1 SGHNT and CDR2 YYREEE (reference sequence). V shed 0 bases and J shed 0 bases, with 10 bases lying between them. The CDR3 region is CASSLDGSSSYNSPLHF. The CDR3 bases are TGTGCCAGCAGCTTGGACGGCTCAAGCTCCTATAATTCACCCCTCCACTTT.

The V and J genes are TRBV12-3 or TRBV12-4 and TRBJ2-2; tentatively, D is TRBD1 (6 bases). Trimming took 3 bases from V and 4 from J, leaving 12 bases between them. This CDR3 contains 15 residues. CDR3 protein: CASSFGQGSTGELFF. The DNA for the CDR3 is TGTGCCAGCAGTTTCGGGCAGGGGAGCACCGGGGAGCTGTTTTTT.

V and J are TRBV7-3 and TRBJ2-3; 8 bases fit TRBD2. The CDR3 is 14 residues long. Germline-derived CDR1 and CDR2 are SGHTA and FQGTGA. The J segment lost 5 bases and the V segment lost 2 bases, leaving 3 bases of the junction unmatched. The CDR3 protein is CASSLGLAGDTQYF. In DNA form, the CDR3 reads TGTGCCAGCAGCTTAGGGCTAGCGGGAGATACGCAGTATTTT.

The sample holds one count of this clonotype. One end of the junction fails to match germline, which may point to a read error. The V call is TRBV2, the J call TRBJ1-3; D is ambiguous. This CDR3 region has 12 residues. The V gene's germline CDR1 is SNHLY and CDR2 FYNNEI. The CDR3: CASRPGGNTIYF. Here the CDR3 DNA reads TGTGCCAGCAGGCCGGGAGGAAATACCATATATTTT.

The chain uses TRBV6-2 or TRBV6-3 and TRBJ1-2; the match to TRBD1 covers 8 bases. Germline assignment: CDR1 MNHEY and CDR2 SVGEGT. There are 14 residues in the CDR3. V gave up 5 bases and J gave up 7 bases; unmatched junction bases: 9. The CDR3 spells CASSKGQEGSGYTF. The CDR3, as DNA: TGTGCCAGCAGTAAGGGACAGGAGGGGAGTGGCTACACCTTC.

This clonotype was counted at least ten times. V usage is TRBV24-1 and J usage is TRBJ2-5; 9 bases are shared with TRBD2. In germline, CDR1 is KGHDR, CDR2 SFDVKD. The CDR3 runs to 15 residues. V shed 5 bases, J shed 5 bases, and the junction held 8 bases outside the gene matches. CDR3 nucleotide sequence: TGTGCCACCAGTGTGGCTAGCGGGGCGGGTGAGACCCAGTACTTC. Encoded protein: CATSVASGAGETQYF.

By frequency in the sample, this clonotype is medium-sized. The CDR3 reads CASAMGGNYGYTF. The CDR3 nucleotides are TGTGCCAGTGCTATGGGGGGGAACTATGGCTACACCTTC. The rearrangement uses TRBV6-1 and TRBJ1-2; the D gene is possibly TRBD1 (5 bases). V was shortened by 9 bases and J by 2 bases, with 13 bases between the two germline ends. CDR1 is MNHNS, CDR2 SASEGT, per germline. The CDR3 loop spans 13 amino acids.